Each of the 23 T cell receptor beta chains below was sequenced from the same sample in a study of CD8 T cells in Susac syndrome. Reverse transcription of about 0.5 to 1 ug RNA was carried out with random hexamers. TCRdb re-analysed the immunoSEQ multiplex PCR reads in MiXCR, keeping a single row per CDR3 protein. The table records approximately 150,000 distinct CDR3 sequences, roughly 95% of them present only once. The sequencing input was CD4+ T cells from PBMCs. The receptors shown here come from a human donor with multiple sclerosis.

The sample holds a few counts of this clonotype. The chain combines TRBV5-6 with TRBJ2-7; 7 bases are shared with TRBD1. The J segment lost 2 bases and the V segment lost 3 bases, leaving 5 bases of the junction unmatched. The CDR3 is 14 residues long. Looked up from germline, CDR1 is SGHDT and CDR2 is YYEEEE. In DNA, the CDR3 is TGTGCCAGCAGCTATTGGGACAGCACCTACGAGCAGTACTTC. It yields the protein CASSYWDSTYEQYF.

This chain joins TRBV7-3 and TRBJ1-2; a possible D gene is TRBD1 (5 bases). The CDR3 covers 13 residues. Germline V gene data show CDR1 as SGHTA and CDR2 as FQGTGA. Trimming cost V 2 bases and J 8 bases, with 12 bases left between them. This CDR3 is CASSLQGGDGYTF. CDR3 sequence (DNA): TGTGCCAGCAGCTTACAGGGAGGTGACGGCTACACCTTC. Using reference TRBV7-3 and TRBJ1-2 for the parts outside the CDR3, the full variable domain is GAGVSQTPSNKVTEKGKYVELRCDPISGHTALYWYRQSLGQGPEFLIYFQGTGAADDSGLPNDRFFAVRPEGSVSTLKIQRTERGDSAVYLCASSLQGGDGYTFGSGTRLTVV.

This clonotype has only a few counts. The J gene is TRBJ1-1, the V gene TRBV7-9, with D uncertain. The CDR3 is 13 residues long. Germline loops: CDR1 SEHNR, CDR2 FQNEAQ (reference sequence). Trimming stripped 5 bases from V and 2 bases from J, with 9 bases between. The CDR3 loop is CASSLESNTEAFF. In DNA, the CDR3 is TGTGCCAGCAGCCTTGAAAGTAACACTGAAGCTTTCTTT.

The chain is built from TRBV20-1 and TRBJ1-2, with 7 bases fitting TRBD1. V lost 7 bases to trimming and J lost 11 bases; unmatched junction nucleotides: 16. This CDR3 contains 13 residues. Germline V CDR1 and CDR2: DFQATT, SNEGSKA (reference sequence). The CDR3 here is CSVPDREKEGYTF. Here the CDR3 DNA reads TGCAGTGTTCCCGACAGGGAGAAGGAGGGGTACACCTTC.

The sample holds a few counts of this clonotype. V and J are TRBV5-1 and TRBJ2-7, with D maybe TRBD1 (6 bases). Germline V CDR1 and CDR2: SGHRS, YFSETQ. The CDR3 extends over 17 amino acids. The V and J ends lost 0 bases and 2 bases respectively, with 18 bases between them. The DNA for the CDR3 is TGCGCCAGCAGCTTGGGGGACACCCGCTCACGGACCTACGAGCAGTACTTC. Protein: CASSLGDTRSRTYEQYF.

In this sample, this clonotype turned up once. This chain joins TRBV29-1 and TRBJ1-1; TRBD1 might be the D (6 bases). The CDR3 is 13 amino acids. Deletions cut 6 bases from V and 1 base from J, with 12 bases between. Germline lookup yields CDR1 SQVTM and CDR2 ANQGSEA. The CDR3 reads CSVRGGRNTEAFF. The CDR3, as DNA: TGCAGCGTAAGGGGGGGCCGGAACACTGAAGCTTTCTTT.

The J gene is TRBJ1-2, the V gene TRBV4-3; tentative D call: TRBD1 (5 bases). Trimming cost V 4 bases and J 3 bases, with 12 bases left between them. The V gene's germline CDR1 is LGHNA and CDR2 YSLEER. The CDR3 extends over 14 amino acids. DNA of the CDR3: TGCGCCAGCAGCCCCCTCGGGGGGGACTATGGCTACACCTTC. Its translation is CASSPLGGDYGYTF.

This clonotype was counted once. V gene TRBV25-1 combines with J gene TRBJ2-1; 14 nucleotides align to TRBD2. The CDR3 spans 16 residues. The germline V gene encodes CDR1 MGHDK and CDR2 SYGVNS. V lost 2 bases to trimming and J lost 9 bases; unmatched junction nucleotides: 6. The CDR3 region is CASSEPGLAGVAEQFF. In DNA, the CDR3 is TGTGCCAGCAGTGAACCGGGACTAGCGGGAGTAGCTGAGCAGTTCTTC.

In this sample, this clonotype turned up a few times. This chain connects TRBV11-1 to TRBJ2-5; no firm D call. The V and J ends lost 4 bases and 5 bases respectively, with 5 bases between them. The CDR3 totals 11 residues. The V gene's germline CDR1 is SGHAT and CDR2 FQDESV (reference sequence). This CDR3 reads CASSSLETQYF. CDR3 sequence (DNA): TGTGCCAGCAGCTCTCTCGAGACCCAGTACTTC.

This clonotype was counted once. The chain couples TRBV24-1 to TRBJ1-1; D remains unclear. Germline lookup yields CDR1 KGHDR and CDR2 SFDVKD. Trimming shortened V by 1 base and J by 8 bases, and 7 bases separated the two germline ends. This CDR3 spans 12 amino acids. This chain's CDR3 is CATSDLGDEAFF. CDR3 nucleotides: TGTGCCACCAGTGATTTAGGAGACGAAGCTTTCTTT.

The genes are TRBV6-1 and TRBJ1-5, with 10 bases identical to TRBD1. The CDR3 length is 17 residues. The V gene end was trimmed by 6 bases and the J gene end by 3 bases; junction bases not matched to a gene: 11. Germline-derived CDR1 and CDR2 are MNHNS and SASEGT. The CDR3 is CASRPGTGDSLNQPQHF. CDR3 sequence (DNA): TGTGCCAGCAGGCCCGGGACAGGGGATTCTCTCAATCAGCCCCAGCATTTT.

This CDR3 reads CASSPLQGLSTEAFF. The CDR3 nucleotides are TGTGCCAGCAGTCCCTTACAGGGACTTAGCACTGAAGCTTTCTTT. The chain carries TRBV12-3 or TRBV12-4 and TRBJ1-1, with D maybe TRBD1 (6 bases). The CDR3 runs to 15 residues. V was shortened by 5 bases and J by 4 bases, with 17 bases between the two germline ends.

This clonotype was found a few times. The V call is TRBV12-3 or TRBV12-4, the J call TRBJ1-5; D gene uncertain. With 0 bases removed from V and 4 bases from J, the gap between germline ends came to 4 bases. CDR3 length: 13 residues. The CDR3 nucleotides are TGTGCCAGCAGTTTAGCCCAAAATCAGCCCCAGCATTTT. Translating gives CASSLAQNQPQHF.

The chain recombines TRBV19 with TRBJ1-1; a possible D gene is TRBD1 (5 bases). V gave up 3 bases and J gave up 3 bases, with 14 bases separating them. The germline CDR1 and CDR2 sequences are LNHDA and SQIVND (reference sequence). The CDR3 covers 15 residues. In DNA form, the CDR3 reads TGTGCCAGTAGTATGGGGAGGGGTAGTGACACTGAAGCTTTCTTT. Translating it yields CASSMGRGSDTEAFF.

The V and J genes are TRBV6-5 and TRBJ2-5; no definite D call. This CDR3 is 15 amino acids long. The germline V gene has CDR1 MNHEY and CDR2 SVGAGI. V dropped 0 bases and J dropped 4 bases, with 12 bases sitting between them. CDR3 sequence reads: CASSYSDGRLETQYF. CDR3 sequence (DNA): TGTGCCAGCAGTTACTCCGATGGAAGGCTAGAGACCCAGTACTTC.

J is TRBJ2-5 and V is TRBV5-1; D uncertain. The CDR3 has 18 amino acids. CDR1 is SGHRS and CDR2 is YFSETQ in the germline V gene. V lost 3 bases, J lost 1 base, and 22 bases lay in between. The CDR3 DNA reads as TGCGCCAGCAGCTCACCTTGGGAATTGACCTCGGGCCAAGAGACCCAGTACTTC. Protein sequence: CASSSPWELTSGQETQYF.

This clonotype was detected once. The V call is TRBV29-1, the J call TRBJ2-5, with a tentative D call TRBD2 (6 bases). Germline CDR1 reads SQVTM; CDR2 reads ANQGSEA. CDR3 length: 14 residues. The V end lost 0 bases, the J end lost 4 bases, and 12 bases lay between the germline ends. CDR3 nucleotides: TGCAGCGTTGAAGACCGGAGGGCGGGAGAGACCCAGTACTTC. Amino acids: CSVEDRRAGETQYF. The whole variable domain, filled in from reference TRBV29-1 and TRBJ2-5, reads SAVISQKPSRDICQRGTSLTIQCQVDSQVTMMFWYRQQPGQSLTLIATANQGSEATYESGFVIDKFPISRPNLTFSTLTVSNMSPEDSSIYLCSVEDRRAGETQYFGPGTRLLVL.

This chain connects TRBV7-9 to TRBJ2-1; D is undetermined. V was clipped by 8 bases and J by 4 bases, with 12 bases between them. From germline, CDR1 is SEHNR and CDR2 FQNEAQ (reference sequence). The CDR3 is 13 residues long. The CDR3 region has the DNA TGTGCCAGCTCGGAGAAATATTACAATGAGCAGTTCTTC. Protein product: CASSEKYYNEQFF.

CDR3 DNA sequence: TGTGCCAGCGGGGAAAATGAAAAACTGTTTTTT. This sequence encodes CASGENEKLFF. The J gene is TRBJ1-4, the V gene TRBV9; D remains unclear. Germline CDR1 reads SGDLS; CDR2 reads YYNGEE. V was cut by 7 bases and J by 5 bases, with 6 bases left in between. The CDR3 is 11 residues long.

The V and J genes are TRBV27 and TRBJ2-3, with 10 positions matching TRBD2. The CDR3 sequence is 15 residues long. J lost 4 bases, V lost 3 bases, and 4 bases had no gene match. Germline V lookup: CDR1 MNHEY, CDR2 SMNVEV (reference sequence). The CDR3 nucleotides read TGTGCCAGCAGTTTGGCTAGCGGGAGCGCAGATACGCAGTATTTT. Amino acid sequence: CASSLASGSADTQYF.

This sequence joins TRBV18 and TRBJ2-3; no firm D call. With 6 bases removed from V and 1 base from J, the gap between germline ends came to 8 bases. Germline lookup yields CDR1 KGHSH and CDR2 LQKENI. This CDR3 contains 13 residues. CDR3 sequence (DNA): TGTGCCAGCTCCCCAAGTCGCACAGATACGCAGTATTTT. As protein: CASSPSRTDTQYF.

The chain combines TRBV18 with TRBJ2-1, with 11 bases aligning to TRBD1. Germline V gives CDR1 KGHSH, CDR2 LQKENI. The trim removed 4 bases at V and 3 bases at J, leaving 2 bases unmatched. The CDR3 is 15 amino acids. The DNA for the CDR3 is TGTGCCAGCTCACTGGGACAGGGGGACTACAATGAGCAGTTCTTC. Amino acid sequence: CASSLGQGDYNEQFF.

V gene TRBV14 combines with J gene TRBJ1-1; D may be TRBD1 (5 bases). The germline V and J ends were trimmed by 1 base and 3 bases, with 12 bases remaining between them. There are 15 residues in the CDR3. Germline CDR1 SGHDN, CDR2 FVKESK. In DNA, the CDR3 is TGTGCCAGCAGCCAAGTTGGCAGGGAGGACACTGAAGCTTTCTTT. Amino acid sequence: CASSQVGREDTEAFF.